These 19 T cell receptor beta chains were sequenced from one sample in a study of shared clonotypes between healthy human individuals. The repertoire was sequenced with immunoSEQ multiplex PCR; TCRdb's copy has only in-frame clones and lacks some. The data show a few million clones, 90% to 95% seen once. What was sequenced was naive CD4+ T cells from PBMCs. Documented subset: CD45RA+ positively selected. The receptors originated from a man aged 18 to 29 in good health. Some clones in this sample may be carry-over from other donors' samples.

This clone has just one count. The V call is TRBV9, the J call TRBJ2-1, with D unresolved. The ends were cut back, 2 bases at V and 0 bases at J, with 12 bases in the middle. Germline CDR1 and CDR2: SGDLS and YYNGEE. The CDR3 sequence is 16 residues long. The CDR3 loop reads CASSVRALSSYNEQFF. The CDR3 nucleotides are TGTGCCAGCAGCGTCAGAGCCCTGAGCTCCTACAATGAGCAGTTCTTC.

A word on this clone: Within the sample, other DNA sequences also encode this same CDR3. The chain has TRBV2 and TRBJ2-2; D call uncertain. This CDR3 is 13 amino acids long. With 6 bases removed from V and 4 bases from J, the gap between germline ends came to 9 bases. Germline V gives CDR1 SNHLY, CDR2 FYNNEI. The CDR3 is CASRASGTGELFF. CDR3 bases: TGTGCCAGCAGGGCCTCGGGCACCGGGGAGCTGTTTTTT. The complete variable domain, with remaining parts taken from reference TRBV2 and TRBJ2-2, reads EPEVTQTPSHQVTQMGQEVILRCVPISNHLYFYWYRQILGQKVEFLVSFYNNEISEKSEIFDDQFSVERPDGSNFTLKIRSTKLEDSAMYFCASRASGTGELFFGEGSRLTVL.

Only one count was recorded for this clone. CDR3 sequence (DNA): TGTGCCAGCAGGACGAGACTAGCGGATCTAGAAGGGGAGACCCAGTACTTC. It codes for CASRTRLADLEGETQYF. The chain recombines TRBV28 with TRBJ2-5, with 9 nucleotides matching TRBD2. V lost 6 bases, J lost 5 bases, and 16 bases stayed unmatched. The germline V gene has CDR1 MDHEN and CDR2 SYDVKM. This CDR3 is 17 amino acids long.

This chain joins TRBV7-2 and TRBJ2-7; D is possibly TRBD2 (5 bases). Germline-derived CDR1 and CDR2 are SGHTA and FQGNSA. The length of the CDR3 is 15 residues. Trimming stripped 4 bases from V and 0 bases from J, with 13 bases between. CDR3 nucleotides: TGTGCCAGCAGCTCGAGAGCGGCCAGCTCCTACGAGCAGTACTTC. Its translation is CASSSRAASSYEQYF.

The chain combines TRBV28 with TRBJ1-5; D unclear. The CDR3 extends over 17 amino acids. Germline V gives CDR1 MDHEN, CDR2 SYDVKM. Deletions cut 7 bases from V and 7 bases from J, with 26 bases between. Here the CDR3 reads CASTPKGLLGWWQPQHF. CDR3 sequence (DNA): TGTGCCAGCACCCCCAAAGGGCTTTTAGGGTGGTGGCAGCCCCAGCATTTT.

Here the CDR3 DNA reads TGTGCCAGCACCGGGCCCGGTCAGCCCCAGCATTTT. Protein product: CASTGPGQPQHF. The chain employs TRBV7-6 and TRBJ1-5; D call uncertain. Germline V gene sequence: CDR1 SGHVS, CDR2 FNYEAQ. The CDR3 is 12 residues long. V lost 7 bases to trimming and J lost 6 bases, with 10 bases between them.

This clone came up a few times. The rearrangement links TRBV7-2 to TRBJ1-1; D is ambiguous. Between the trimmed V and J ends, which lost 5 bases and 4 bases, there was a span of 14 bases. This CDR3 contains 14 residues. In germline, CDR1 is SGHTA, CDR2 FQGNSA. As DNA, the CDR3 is TGTGCCAGCAGCATGAGGGAGGTGTCCACTGAAGCTTTCTTT. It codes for CASSMREVSTEAFF.

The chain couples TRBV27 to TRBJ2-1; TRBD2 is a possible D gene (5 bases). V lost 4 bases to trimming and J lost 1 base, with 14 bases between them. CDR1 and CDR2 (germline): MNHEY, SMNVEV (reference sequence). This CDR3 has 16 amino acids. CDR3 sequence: CASSSLGWESYNEQFF. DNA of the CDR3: TGTGCCAGCAGTTCACTCGGCTGGGAGTCCTACAATGAGCAGTTCTTC.

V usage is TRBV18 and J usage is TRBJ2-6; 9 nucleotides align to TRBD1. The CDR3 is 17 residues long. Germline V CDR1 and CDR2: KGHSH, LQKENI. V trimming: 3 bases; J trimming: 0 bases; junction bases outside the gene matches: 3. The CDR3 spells CASSPGQGDSGANVLTF. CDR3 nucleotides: TGTGCCAGCTCACCGGGACAGGGAGACTCTGGGGCCAACGTCCTGACTTTC.

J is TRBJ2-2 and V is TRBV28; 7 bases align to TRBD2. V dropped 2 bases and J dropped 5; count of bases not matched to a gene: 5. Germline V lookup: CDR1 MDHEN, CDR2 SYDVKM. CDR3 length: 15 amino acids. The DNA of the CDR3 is TGTGCCAGCAGTTTACGGGGACTAAAAACCGGGGAGCTGTTTTTT. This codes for CASSLRGLKTGELFF.

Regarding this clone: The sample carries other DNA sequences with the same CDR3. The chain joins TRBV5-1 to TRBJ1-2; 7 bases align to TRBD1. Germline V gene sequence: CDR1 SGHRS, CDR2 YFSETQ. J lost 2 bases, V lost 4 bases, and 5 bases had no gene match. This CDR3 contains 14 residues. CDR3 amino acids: CASSLGQSNYGYTF. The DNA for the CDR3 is TGCGCCAGCAGCCTGGGACAGTCAAACTATGGCTACACCTTC.

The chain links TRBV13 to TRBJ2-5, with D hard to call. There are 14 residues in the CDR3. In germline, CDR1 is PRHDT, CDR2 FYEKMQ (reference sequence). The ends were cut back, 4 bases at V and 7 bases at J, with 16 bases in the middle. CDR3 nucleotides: TGTGCCAGCAGCTGGACCAGGATTTACGGGACCCAGTACTTC. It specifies CASSWTRIYGTQYF.

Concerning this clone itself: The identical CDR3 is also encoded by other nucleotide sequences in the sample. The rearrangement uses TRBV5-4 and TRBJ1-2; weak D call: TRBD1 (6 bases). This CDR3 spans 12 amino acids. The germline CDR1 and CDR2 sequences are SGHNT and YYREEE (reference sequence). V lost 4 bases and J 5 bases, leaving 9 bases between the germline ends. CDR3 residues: CASSPDRYGYTF. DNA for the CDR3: TGTGCCAGCAGCCCGGACAGATATGGCTACACCTTC.

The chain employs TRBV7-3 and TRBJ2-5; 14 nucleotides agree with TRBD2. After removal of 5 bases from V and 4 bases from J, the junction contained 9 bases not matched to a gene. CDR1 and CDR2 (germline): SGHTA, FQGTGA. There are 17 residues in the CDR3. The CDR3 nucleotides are TGTGCCAGCAGCCTCGGGACTAGCGGGAGTGTCGGAGAGACCCAGTACTTC. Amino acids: CASSLGTSGSVGETQYF.

CDR3 nucleotide sequence: TGTGCCAGCAGCACCAGCCGTCCAGCCAACGTCCTGACTTTC. Translation gives CASSTSRPANVLTF. The chain couples TRBV7-9 to TRBJ2-6; D uncertain. Germline V CDR1 and CDR2: SEHNR, FQNEAQ (reference sequence). With 5 bases removed from V and 7 bases from J, the gap between germline ends came to 12 bases. The CDR3 contains 14 residues.

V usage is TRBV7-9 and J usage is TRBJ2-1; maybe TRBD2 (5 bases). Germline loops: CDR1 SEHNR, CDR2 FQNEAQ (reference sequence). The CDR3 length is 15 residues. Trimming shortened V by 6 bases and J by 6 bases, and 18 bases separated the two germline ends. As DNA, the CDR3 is TGTGCCAGCAGAGTCGGCCTAGCATCATCCAATGAGCAGTTCTTC. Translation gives CASRVGLASSNEQFF.

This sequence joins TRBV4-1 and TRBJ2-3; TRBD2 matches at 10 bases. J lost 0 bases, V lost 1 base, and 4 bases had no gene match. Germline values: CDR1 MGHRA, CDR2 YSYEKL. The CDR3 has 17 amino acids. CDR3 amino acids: CASSQGEREGSTDTQYF. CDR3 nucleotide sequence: TGCGCCAGCAGCCAAGGGGAGCGGGAGGGCAGCACAGATACGCAGTATTTT.

CDR3 region: CASSLGGRSGANVLTF. The CDR3 region has the DNA TGTGCCAGCAGCTTAGGCGGCAGGTCTGGGGCCAACGTCCTGACTTTC. The rearrangement joins TRBV7-6 to TRBJ2-6, with no clear D. This CDR3 has 16 amino acids. Germline V gives CDR1 SGHVS, CDR2 FNYEAQ. The ends were cut back, 1 base at V and 1 base at J, with 8 bases in the middle. Based on the CDR3 plus reference TRBV7-6 and TRBJ2-6, the full variable domain is GAGVSQSPRYKVTKRGQDVALRCDPISGHVSLYWYRQALGQGPEFLTYFNYEAQQDKSGLPNDRFSAERPEGSISTLTIQRTEQRDSAMYRCASSLGGRSGANVLTFGAGSRLTVL.

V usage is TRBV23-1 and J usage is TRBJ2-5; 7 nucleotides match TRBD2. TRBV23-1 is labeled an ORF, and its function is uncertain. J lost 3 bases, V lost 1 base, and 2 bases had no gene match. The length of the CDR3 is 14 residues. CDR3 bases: TGCGCCAGCAGTCAATGGGGGGGGGAAGAGACCCAGTACTTC. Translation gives CASSQWGGEETQYF.